Below, 28 T cell receptor beta chains from the same sample are listed, as sequenced in a study of T cell responses to AZD1222 COVID-19 vaccine. Only in-frame clones appear in the TCRdb table, and some are missing; sequencing was by immunoSEQ multiplex PCR. The sample consists of 200,000 to 250,000 clones, roughly 94% of them appearing once. The material sequenced was peripheral blood, taken 28 days after the second dose of the MenACWY control vaccine. These receptors came from an adult who received the MenACWY meningococcal vaccine as a control.

This chain joins TRBV19 and TRBJ1-1, with D hard to call. The CDR3 runs to 17 residues. Germline values: CDR1 LNHDA, CDR2 SQIVND (reference sequence). Trimming shortened V by 0 bases and J by 1 base, and 15 bases separated the two germline ends. DNA of the CDR3: TGTGCCAGTAGTATAGATCTCCCCCCGCTGACGAACACTGAAGCTTTCTTT. Amino acids: CASSIDLPPLTNTEAFF.

This clone was seen just once. J is TRBJ2-3 and V is TRBV2; D is perhaps TRBD2 (5 bases). The CDR3 has 13 amino acids. Trimming took off 7 bases at V and 5 bases at J, with 13 bases between the two ends. Germline CDR1 reads SNHLY; CDR2 reads FYNNEI. The CDR3 loop is CASILLEGDTQYF. In DNA, the CDR3 is TGTGCCAGCATTCTCCTTGAGGGAGATACGCAGTATTTT.

The gene calls are TRBV21-1 and TRBJ2-5; the DNA was not used to check the table's D call, TRBD2. TRBV21-1 is reported as a pseudogene. This CDR3 has 13 residues. CDR3 amino acids: CASSNGGEETQYF. The CDR3 region has the DNA TGTGCCAGCAGCAACGGAGGGGAAGAGACCCAGTACTTC.

The chain carries TRBV5-6 and TRBJ2-1; possible D gene TRBD2, 6 bases. The CDR3 consists of 15 residues. In germline, CDR1 is SGHDT, CDR2 YYEEEE. V gave up 0 bases and J gave up 2 bases, with 9 bases separating them. The DNA for the CDR3 is TGTGCCAGCAGCTTGGGACGGAGGGCCTACAATGAGCAGTTCTTC. Translated, it gives CASSLGRRAYNEQFF.

The chain couples TRBV21-1 to TRBJ2-2; TRBD1, the D gene given by the table, was not confirmed from the DNA. TRBV21-1 is assigned pseudogene status. CDR3 length: 14 amino acids. Here the CDR3 reads CARGKTATAGELFF. CDR3 bases: TGTGCCAGGGGCAAGACAGCTACCGCCGGGGAGCTGTTTTTT.

CDR3 nucleotide sequence: TGTGCCAGCAGCTTAAGACAAGGGTCCCGGCAAGAGACCCAGTACTTC. It specifies CASSLRQGSRQETQYF. V is TRBV7-2 and J is TRBJ2-5, with no clear D. The CDR3 runs 16 residues. V was cut by 2 bases and J by 2 bases, with 15 bases left in between. Germline V gene lookup returns CDR1 SGHTA and CDR2 FQGNSA.

This chain links TRBV4-2 with TRBJ2-1, with a tentative D call TRBD1 (5 bases). CDR1 is LGHNA and CDR2 is YNFKEQ in the germline V gene. Trimming took 0 bases from V and 6 from J, leaving 12 bases between them. CDR3 length: 15 amino acids. This chain's CDR3 is CASSQDRGAVNEQFF. The CDR3, as DNA: TGTGCCAGCAGCCAAGATCGTGGGGCAGTCAATGAGCAGTTCTTC.

This chain links TRBV28 with TRBJ1-6; 7 bases agree with TRBD1. The CDR3 length is 16 residues. Trimming at V came to 6 bases and at J to 0 bases, leaving 5 bases not matched to a gene. Germline assignment: CDR1 MDHEN and CDR2 SYDVKM. The CDR3 protein is CASRSTGVSYNSPLHF. DNA of the CDR3: TGTGCCAGCAGATCCACAGGGGTCTCCTATAATTCACCCCTCCACTTT. Variable domain in full (rest from reference TRBV28 and TRBJ1-6): DVKVTQSSRYLVKRTGEKVFLECVQDMDHENMFWYRQDPGLGLRLIYFSYDVKMKEKGDIPEGYSVSREKKERFSLILESASTNQTSMYLCASRSTGVSYNSPLHFGNGTRLTVT.

V gene TRBV5-3 combines with J gene TRBJ1-2, with 7 bases aligning to TRBD1. TRBV5-3 is placed among ORFs of uncertain function. V trimming: 3 bases; J trimming: 6 bases; junction bases outside the gene matches: 5. The CDR3 covers 13 residues. CDR3 DNA: TGTGCCAGAAGCTCAGACAGGGTCCATGGCTACACCTTC. This gives the protein CARSSDRVHGYTF.

This clone was seen only once. The chain uses TRBV5-6 and TRBJ2-5; TRBD1 might be the D (6 bases). This CDR3 contains 15 residues. Germline CDR1 is SGHDT and CDR2 is YYEEEE. V lost 1 base to trimming and J lost 5 bases, with 15 bases between them. DNA for the CDR3: TGTGCCAGCAGCTTGATTCCAGGGGATCAGGAGACCCAGTACTTC. This gives the protein CASSLIPGDQETQYF.

The chain uses TRBV2 and TRBJ1-5; TRBD1 matches 8 bases. V trimming: 3 bases; J trimming: 5 bases; junction bases outside the gene matches: 9. CDR3 size: 16 residues. The germline V gene encodes CDR1 SNHLY and CDR2 FYNNEI. The CDR3 DNA reads TGTGCCAGCAGTGACGTCGGACAGGGATGGGATCAGCCCCAGCATTTT. Translated, it gives CASSDVGQGWDQPQHF.

The V and J genes are TRBV10-3 and TRBJ2-3, with D possibly matching TRBD2 (5 bases). V shed 5 bases and J shed 2 bases, with 14 bases lying between them. The CDR3 loop spans 15 amino acids. Germline V gene lookup returns CDR1 ENHRY and CDR2 SYGVKD. The CDR3 region has the DNA TGTGCCATCAGTCCGGGGAGTTCACACACAGATACGCAGTATTTT. It encodes CAISPGSSHTDTQYF.

V and J are TRBV12-3 or TRBV12-4 and TRBJ1-1; D remains ambiguous. The V end was cut by 6 bases, the J end by 1 base, with 6 bases between. This CDR3 contains 12 residues. CDR3 sequence (DNA): TGTGCCAGCAGCCGGTCGAACACTGAAGCTTTCTTT. This encodes CASSRSNTEAFF.

The rearrangement links TRBV2 to TRBJ2-3; D is perhaps TRBD1 (6 bases). Trimming left V 7 bases short and J 4 bases short, with 18 bases between. The germline V gene has CDR1 SNHLY and CDR2 FYNNEI. The CDR3 has 15 residues. In DNA, the CDR3 is TGTGCCAGCATTGTCGAACAGGGTTTATCAGATACGCAGTATTTT. This codes for CASIVEQGLSDTQYF. The whole variable domain, filled in from reference TRBV2 and TRBJ2-3, reads EPEVTQTPSHQVTQMGQEVILRCVPISNHLYFYWYRQILGQKVEFLVSFYNNEISEKSEIFDDQFSVERPDGSNFTLKIRSTKLEDSAMYFCASIVEQGLSDTQYFGPGTRLTVL.

V is TRBV4-1 and J is TRBJ1-2; D is uncertain. This CDR3 is built from 14 residues. V was clipped by 0 bases and J by 8 bases, with 13 bases between them. Per the germline V gene, CDR1 is MGHRA and CDR2 is YSYEKL. This CDR3 reads CASSQEGSERGYTF. DNA of the CDR3: TGCGCCAGCAGCCAAGAAGGGTCCGAGCGGGGCTACACCTTC.

The genes are TRBV7-9 and TRBJ1-4; TRBD1 agrees at 8 bases. Germline V lookup: CDR1 SEHNR, CDR2 FQNEAQ (reference sequence). With 5 bases clipped from V and 8 bases from J, the junction kept 10 bases outside the gene matches. The CDR3 sequence is 15 residues long. Here the CDR3 reads CASSPGQGLREKLFF. As DNA, the CDR3 is TGTGCCAGCAGCCCCGGACAGGGCCTTCGCGAAAAACTGTTTTTT. Combining the CDR3 with reference TRBV7-9 and TRBJ1-4 gives the whole variable domain DTGVSQNPRHKITKRGQNVTFRCDPISEHNRLYWYRQTLGQGPEFLTYFQNEAQLEKSRLLSDRFSAERPKGSFSTLEIQRTEQGDSAMYLCASSPGQGLREKLFFGSGTQLSVL.

The V call is TRBV3-1 (or the pseudogene TRBV3-2), the J call TRBJ2-3; TRBD2 aligns across 11 bases. The CDR3 extends over 17 amino acids. In germline, CDR1 is LGHDT, CDR2 YNNKEL (reference sequence). With V trimmed by 0 bases and J by 5 bases, 7 bases remained unmatched. DNA of the CDR3: TGTGCCAGCAGCCAAGACGTAGCGGGAGGGCCAAGAGATACGCAGTATTTT. Amino acid sequence: CASSQDVAGGPRDTQYF.

The rearrangement links TRBV7-9 to TRBJ2-7; 10 bases are a match to TRBD1. Trimming took 4 bases from V and 3 from J; bases not matched to a gene: 3. The CDR3 covers 14 residues. The germline V gene encodes CDR1 SEHNR and CDR2 FQNEAQ (reference sequence). The CDR3 DNA reads TGTGCCAGCAGCTCTGGGGACAGGGGCTACGAGCAGTACTTC. It encodes CASSSGDRGYEQYF. The full variable domain, its missing parts supplied by reference TRBV7-9 and TRBJ2-7, is DTGVSQNPRHKITKRGQNVTFRCDPISEHNRLYWYRQTLGQGPEFLTYFQNEAQLEKSRLLSDRFSAERPKGSFSTLEIQRTEQGDSAMYLCASSSGDRGYEQYFGPGTRLTVT.

The V gene is TRBV27, the J gene TRBJ2-3; D remains ambiguous. Trimming removed 3 bases at V and 6 bases at J, with 7 bases between. Germline CDR1 is MNHEY and CDR2 is SMNVEV (reference sequence). There are 12 residues in the CDR3. The CDR3 nucleotides are TGTGCCAGCAGTTTCTTTGGGGATACGCAGTATTTT. As protein: CASSFFGDTQYF.

The count of this clone is one. The chain links TRBV4-1 to TRBJ1-5; D is undetermined. The germline gives CDR1 MGHRA, CDR2 YSYEKL. The CDR3 consists of 13 residues. The V end was cut by 0 bases, the J end by 7 bases, with 7 bases between. The CDR3 nucleotides are TGCGCCAGCAGCCAAGACTGGGAGCAGCCCCAGCATTTT. The encoded protein is CASSQDWEQPQHF.

The V gene is TRBV29-1, the J gene TRBJ1-1; D gene unclear. V lost 1 base and J 1 base, leaving 10 bases between the germline ends. The CDR3 extends over 14 amino acids. CDR1 is SQVTM and CDR2 is ANQGSEA in the germline V gene. Here the CDR3 DNA reads TGCAGCGTTGAAGCCCGTGGTTCGAACACTGAAGCTTTCTTT. It specifies CSVEARGSNTEAFF.

V is TRBV11-2 and J is TRBJ1-1, with TRBD1 matching over 7 bases. CDR3 length: 14 residues. J gave up 3 bases and V 5 bases, and 6 bases lay outside the gene matches. Germline CDR1 and CDR2: SGHAT and FQNNGV. CDR3 coding DNA: TGTGCCAGCAGCCTACAAGGGGGCCACACTGAAGCTTTCTTT. It yields the protein CASSLQGGHTEAFF.

The chain links TRBV12-3 or TRBV12-4 to TRBJ2-1; D might be TRBD2 (6 bases). CDR3 length: 12 amino acids. The germline V and J ends were trimmed by 7 bases and 9 bases, with 13 bases remaining between them. In DNA, the CDR3 is TGTGCCAGCACCATCCGACTAGTTGAGCAGTTCTTC. Its protein product is CASTIRLVEQFF.

The gene calls are TRBV7-2 and TRBJ1-5; TRBD1 is a possible D gene (6 bases). CDR1 and CDR2 from the germline V gene are SGHTA and FQGNSA. The CDR3 runs 13 residues. V lost 5 bases to trimming and J lost 4 bases, with 9 bases between them. The CDR3 here is CASSRQENQPQHF. The CDR3, as DNA: TGTGCCAGCAGCCGACAGGAAAATCAGCCCCAGCATTTT.

This clone appeared a few times. This chain links TRBV5-4 with TRBJ1-1; 7 bases map to TRBD1. Per germline, CDR1 SGHNT and CDR2 YYREEE (reference sequence). The CDR3 is 14 residues long. The V and J ends lost 4 bases and 0 bases, in that order; junction bases with no gene match: 3. CDR3 in amino acids: CASSRGPVNTEAFF. Here the CDR3 DNA reads TGTGCCAGCAGCAGGGGGCCGGTGAACACTGAAGCTTTCTTT.

This sequence joins TRBV6-2 or TRBV6-3 and TRBJ2-7; D tentatively fits TRBD1 or TRBD2 (5 bases each). Germline V gives CDR1 MNHEY, CDR2 SVGEGT. The CDR3 spans 15 residues. Between the trimmed V and J ends, which lost 2 bases and 3 bases, there was a span of 14 bases. The CDR3 coding sequence is TGTGCCAGCAGTTACAGTGGGACCAATCTCTACGAGCAGTACTTC. Protein: CASSYSGTNLYEQYF.

The chain combines TRBV6-5 with TRBJ2-1; maybe TRBD1 (5 bases). CDR1 MNHEY and CDR2 SVGAGI come from the germline V gene. V lost 7 bases and J 0 bases, leaving 13 bases between the germline ends. The CDR3 runs 15 residues. In nucleotides, the CDR3 is TGTGCCAGCATCAAAGACAGCCTCTCCTACAATGAGCAGTTCTTC. Protein: CASIKDSLSYNEQFF.

J is TRBJ2-1 and V is TRBV25-1; TRBD2 aligns across 11 bases. The ends lost 5 bases at V and 8 bases at J; junction bases unmatched: 11. This CDR3 region has 16 residues. Germline loops: CDR1 MGHDK, CDR2 SYGVNS. In nucleotides, the CDR3 is TGTGCCAGCAGTCCTCCGACTAGCGGGAAGTCGTATGAGCAGTTCTTC. Translated, it gives CASSPPTSGKSYEQFF.